One T cell receptor (beta chain) is described in this entry. Its antigen is still unknown. These data come from a study of CD8 T cells in ankylosing spondylitis. General study findings and limits: Earlier reports found some motif variants in synovial fluid and blood in reactive arthritis. The disease-linked clones had a CD8+ phenotype and low blood frequencies. Matched ankylosing spondylitis synovial fluid reportedly contained a significantly enriched population of disease-linked clones.

By quantitative 5'-RACE with molecular barcodes, the TCR beta libraries were made. TCRdb redid the calling of the 5' RACE reads with MiXCR, one entry per CDR3 protein. Of some 200,000 distinct CDR3 sequences listed, 9.5% to 15% are singletons. With V trimmed by 6 bases and J by 3 bases, 8 bases remained unmatched. CDR3 length equals 15 residues. The material sequenced was blood, either unsorted or a sorted T cell fraction (not recorded which). The TCR originated in a male donor with ankylosing spondylitis or in good health (not recorded which). The chain combines TRBV12-3 or TRBV12-4 with TRBJ2-1; TRBD1 matches 7 bases. The CDR3 loop reads CASRNHDRDYNEQFF. For the CDR3, the DNA is TGTGCCAGCAGGAATCACGACAGGGACTACAATGAGCAGTTCTTC.